The 16 T cell receptor beta chains below were found in one sample sequenced in a study of control samples from healthy donors and cancer patients. Clones were read by immunoSEQ multiplex PCR, and TCRdb kept only the in-frame ones, dropping some. The sample has 200,000 or so clones, over 90% seen once. The sample comprised blood. Receptors were obtained from a man between 50 and 59 years old in good health.

The CDR3 coding sequence is TGCGCCAGCAGCCATCCCGGACAGGGGACTTCACCCCTCCACTTT. Encoded protein: CASSHPGQGTSPLHF. The rearrangement joins TRBV4-1 to TRBJ1-6; 9 bases fit TRBD1. This CDR3 region has 15 residues. CDR1 and CDR2 (germline): MGHRA, YSYEKL. V shed 3 bases, J shed 9 bases, and the junction held 6 bases outside the gene matches.

The chain employs TRBV21-1 and TRBJ1-1. TRBV21-1 is reported as a pseudogene. The length of the CDR3 is 16 residues. In nucleotides, the CDR3 is TGTGCCGGCAGCAAAGGAGAGCCTAAGAGGAATCCTGAAGCTTTCTTT. Translation gives CAGSKGEPKRNPEAFF.

The J gene is TRBJ2-5, the V gene TRBV2; tentatively, D is TRBD1 or TRBD2 (5 bases each). Trimming removed 5 bases at V and 5 bases at J, with 9 bases between. The CDR3 is made up of 12 amino acids. Germline assignment: CDR1 SNHLY and CDR2 FYNNEI. The CDR3 reads CASSSGDETQYF. CDR3 in DNA: TGTGCCAGCAGTTCCGGGGACGAGACCCAGTACTTC.

The chain couples TRBV6-6 to TRBJ1-1; D uncertain. V lost 5 bases and J 1 base, leaving 11 bases between the germline ends. The CDR3 spans 14 residues. The germline CDR1 and CDR2 sequences are MNHNY and SVGAGI (reference sequence). DNA of the CDR3: TGTGCCAGCAGTCGCCCCCCGCGGAACACTGAAGCTTTCTTT. Translated, it gives CASSRPPRNTEAFF.

The chain carries TRBV4-1 and TRBJ2-7; D gene uncertain. CDR1 is MGHRA, CDR2 YSYEKL, per germline. Trimming stripped 3 bases from V and 3 bases from J, with 6 bases between. The CDR3 totals 12 residues. The CDR3 coding sequence is TGCGCCAGCAGCCATCCCCGCTACGAGCAGTACGTC. Its translation is CASSHPRYEQYV.

This rearrangement joins TRBV29-1 to TRBJ1-2; D remains ambiguous. Trimming took 0 bases from V and 8 from J, leaving 13 bases between them. Germline loops: CDR1 SQVTM, CDR2 ANQGSEA. The CDR3 extends over 13 amino acids. In DNA, the CDR3 is TGCAGCGTTGAAGATTACGGGGTAGGCGGCTACACCTTC. The encoded protein is CSVEDYGVGGYTF.

The chain links TRBV6-5 to TRBJ1-2, with D perhaps TRBD1 (5 bases). V was pared by 5 bases and J by 4 bases, with 14 bases between. The length of the CDR3 is 14 residues. Germline lookup yields CDR1 MNHEY and CDR2 SVGAGI. CDR3 sequence: CASSRQIFGYGYTF. DNA of the CDR3: TGTGCCAGCAGTCGACAGATATTCGGCTATGGCTACACCTTC.

The rearrangement joins TRBV3-1 (or the pseudogene TRBV3-2) to TRBJ1-2; 7 bases are shared with TRBD1. V shed 4 bases, J shed 8 bases, and the junction held 10 bases outside the gene matches. The CDR3 loop spans 14 amino acids. Germline CDR1 and CDR2: LGHDT and YNNKEL (reference sequence). The DNA of the CDR3 is TGTGCCAGCAGCCTAATGTTACAGGGGTACGGCTACACCTTC. It translates to CASSLMLQGYGYTF.

The rearrangement joins TRBV7-2 to TRBJ1-1, with D uncertain. Germline CDR1 reads SGHTA; CDR2 reads FQGNSA. This CDR3 comprises 14 residues. With 3 bases removed from V and 1 base from J, the gap between germline ends came to 9 bases. CDR3 DNA sequence: TGTGCCAGCAGCTTTACTGACGGGAACACTGAAGCTTTCTTT. As protein: CASSFTDGNTEAFF. Together with reference TRBV7-2 and TRBJ1-1, the CDR3 gives the full variable domain: GAGVSQSPSNKVTEKGKDVELRCDPISGHTALYWYRQSLGQGLEFLIYFQGNSAPDKSGLPSDRFSAERTGGSVSTLTIQRTQQEDSAVYLCASSFTDGNTEAFFGQGTRLTVV.

The chain uses TRBV28 and TRBJ2-1, with TRBD1 as a possible D gene (5 bases). From germline, CDR1 is MDHEN and CDR2 SYDVKM. The CDR3 consists of 14 residues. V lost 7 bases and J 0 bases, leaving 10 bases between the germline ends. The DNA of the CDR3 is TGTGCCAGCACCCGGACAAACTCCTACAATGAGCAGTTCTTC. Translated, it gives CASTRTNSYNEQFF.

The chain combines TRBV12-5 with TRBJ1-1, with a tentative D call TRBD1 (6 bases). In germline, CDR1 is LGHNT, CDR2 FRNRAP. V gave up 5 bases and J gave up 2 bases, with 12 bases separating them. The CDR3 consists of 14 residues. CDR3 in DNA: TGTGCTAGTGGTGCCTGGGGGGCAAACACTGAAGCTTTCTTT. It specifies CASGAWGANTEAFF.

The chain couples TRBV9 to TRBJ2-5; no clear D gene. CDR1 is SGDLS and CDR2 is YYNGEE in the germline V gene. The CDR3 has 14 amino acids. V shed 0 bases and J shed 4 bases, with 10 bases lying between them. CDR3: CASSVGQTLETQYF. DNA for the CDR3: TGTGCCAGCAGCGTAGGGCAGACTCTAGAGACCCAGTACTTC.

The V gene is TRBV5-6, the J gene TRBJ2-3; 8 nucleotides agree with TRBD2. V dropped 5 bases and J dropped 4; count of bases not matched to a gene: 9. CDR1 and CDR2 from the germline V gene are SGHDT and YYEEEE. This CDR3 has 15 amino acids. CDR3 coding DNA: TGTGCCAGCAGAGCTCCCGGACTAGCTGCAGATACGCAGTATTTT. As protein: CASRAPGLAADTQYF.

The genes are TRBV25-1 and TRBJ2-1; 7 bases map to TRBD1. This CDR3 has 15 residues. V lost 5 bases and J lost 3; bases outside the gene matches: 7. Germline CDR1 reads MGHDK; CDR2 reads SYGVNS. The CDR3 region has the DNA TGTGCCAGCAGTTATCGAGGGGGCAACTACAATGAGCAGTTCTTC. It specifies CASSYRGGNYNEQFF.

The chain joins TRBV20-1 to TRBJ2-4; unclear D gene. CDR1 DFQATT and CDR2 SNEGSKA come from the germline V gene (reference sequence). The CDR3 sequence is 16 residues long. Deletions cut 3 bases from V and 1 base from J, with 16 bases between. DNA of the CDR3: TGCAGTGCTAGTTCAGTGGGCCATGGGGCCAAAAACATTCAGTACTTC. Amino acids: CSASSVGHGAKNIQYF.

The chain couples TRBV28 to TRBJ1-6, with D possibly matching TRBD1 (5 bases). From germline, CDR1 is MDHEN and CDR2 SYDVKM. V shed 6 bases and J shed 5 bases, with 14 bases lying between them. The CDR3 is made up of 15 amino acids. The CDR3 spells CASRGHSGDNSPLHF. CDR3 nucleotides: TGTGCCAGCAGAGGACACTCTGGCGATAATTCACCCCTCCACTTT.